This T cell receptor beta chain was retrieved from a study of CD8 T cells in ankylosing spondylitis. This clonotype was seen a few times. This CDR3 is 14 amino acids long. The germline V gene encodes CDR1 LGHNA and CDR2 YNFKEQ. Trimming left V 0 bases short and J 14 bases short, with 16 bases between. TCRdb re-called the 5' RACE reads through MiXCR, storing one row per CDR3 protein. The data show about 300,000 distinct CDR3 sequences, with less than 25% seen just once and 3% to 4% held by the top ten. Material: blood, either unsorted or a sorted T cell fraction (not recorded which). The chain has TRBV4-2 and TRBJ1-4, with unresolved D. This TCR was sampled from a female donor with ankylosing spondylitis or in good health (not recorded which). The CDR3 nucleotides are TGTGCCAGCAGCCAAGATAAGGCGGGAACCCAGCTGTTTTTT. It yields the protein CASSQDKAGTQLFF.